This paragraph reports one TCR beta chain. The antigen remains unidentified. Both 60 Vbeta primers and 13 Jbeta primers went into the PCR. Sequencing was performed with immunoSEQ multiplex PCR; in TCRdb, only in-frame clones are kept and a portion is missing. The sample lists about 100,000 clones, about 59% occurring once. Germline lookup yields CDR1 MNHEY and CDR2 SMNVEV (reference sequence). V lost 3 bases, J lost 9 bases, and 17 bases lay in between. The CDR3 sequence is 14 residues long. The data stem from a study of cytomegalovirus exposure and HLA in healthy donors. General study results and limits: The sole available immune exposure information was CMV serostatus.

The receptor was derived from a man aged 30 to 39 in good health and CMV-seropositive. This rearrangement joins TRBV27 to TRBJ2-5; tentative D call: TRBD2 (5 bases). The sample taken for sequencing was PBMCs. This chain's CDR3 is CASSLPRVIGAQYF. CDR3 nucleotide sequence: TGTGCCAGCAGTTTGCCAAGGGTTATCGGGGCCCAGTACTTC.